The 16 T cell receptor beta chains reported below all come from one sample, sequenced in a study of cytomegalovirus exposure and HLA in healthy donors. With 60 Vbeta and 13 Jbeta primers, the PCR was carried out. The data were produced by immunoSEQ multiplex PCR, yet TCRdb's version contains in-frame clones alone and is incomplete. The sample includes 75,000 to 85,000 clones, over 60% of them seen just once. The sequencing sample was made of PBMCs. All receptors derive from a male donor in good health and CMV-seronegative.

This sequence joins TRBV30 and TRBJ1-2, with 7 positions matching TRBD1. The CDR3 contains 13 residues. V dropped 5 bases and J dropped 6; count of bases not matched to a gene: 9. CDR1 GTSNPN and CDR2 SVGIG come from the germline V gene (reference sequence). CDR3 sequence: CAWLTQGTHGYTF. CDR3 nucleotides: TGTGCCTGGCTCACACAGGGGACGCATGGCTACACCTTC.

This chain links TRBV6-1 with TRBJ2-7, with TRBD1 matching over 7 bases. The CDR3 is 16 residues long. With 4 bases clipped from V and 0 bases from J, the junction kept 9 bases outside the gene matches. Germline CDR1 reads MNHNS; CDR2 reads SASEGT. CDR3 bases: TGTGCCAGCAGTGGACAGGGAATAGAGAGCTCCTACGAGCAGTACTTC. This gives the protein CASSGQGIESSYEQYF.

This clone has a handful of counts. CDR3: CASRDRGLLYEQYF. For the CDR3, the DNA is TGTGCCAGCAGAGACAGGGGGCTGTTGTACGAGCAGTACTTC. J is TRBJ2-7 and V is TRBV6-5, with 10 bases matching TRBD1. Looked up from germline, CDR1 is MNHEY and CDR2 is SVGAGI. The CDR3 runs 14 residues. With 6 bases clipped from V and 4 bases from J, the junction kept 6 bases outside the gene matches.

CDR3 DNA: TGTGCCAGCAGCCAAGATCGTTCGGCAGGCCTCTATGGCTACACCTTC. Translating gives CASSQDRSAGLYGYTF. V and J are TRBV4-2 and TRBJ1-2; the D is unclear. Between the trimmed V and J ends, which lost 0 bases and 4 bases, there was a span of 15 bases. The germline V gene encodes CDR1 LGHNA and CDR2 YNFKEQ. The CDR3 runs to 16 residues.

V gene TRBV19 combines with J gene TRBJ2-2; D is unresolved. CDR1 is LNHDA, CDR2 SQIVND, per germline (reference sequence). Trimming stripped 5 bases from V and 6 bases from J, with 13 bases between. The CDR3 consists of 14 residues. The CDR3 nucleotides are TGTGCCAGTAGTCCCCAGTTTTTTCCCGGGGAGCTGTTTTTT. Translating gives CASSPQFFPGELFF.

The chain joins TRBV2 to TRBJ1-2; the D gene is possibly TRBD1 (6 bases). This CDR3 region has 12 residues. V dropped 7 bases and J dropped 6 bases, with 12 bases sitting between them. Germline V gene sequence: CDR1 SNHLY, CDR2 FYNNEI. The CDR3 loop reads CASTYQGNGYTF. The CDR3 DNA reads TGTGCCAGCACGTATCAGGGGAATGGCTACACCTTC.

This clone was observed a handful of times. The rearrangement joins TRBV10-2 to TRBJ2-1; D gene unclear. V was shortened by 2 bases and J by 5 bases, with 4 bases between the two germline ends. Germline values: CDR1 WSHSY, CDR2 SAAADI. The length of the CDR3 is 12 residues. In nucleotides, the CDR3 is TGCGCCAGCAGTGAGACTAACAATGAGCAGTTCTTC. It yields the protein CASSETNNEQFF.

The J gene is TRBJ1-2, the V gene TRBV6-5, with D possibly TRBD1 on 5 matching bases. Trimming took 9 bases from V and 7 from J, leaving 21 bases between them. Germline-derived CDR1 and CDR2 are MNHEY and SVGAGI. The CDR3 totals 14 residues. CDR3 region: CASRDTRRVGGYTF. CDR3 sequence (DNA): TGTGCCAGTCGAGATACACGCAGGGTCGGTGGCTACACCTTC.

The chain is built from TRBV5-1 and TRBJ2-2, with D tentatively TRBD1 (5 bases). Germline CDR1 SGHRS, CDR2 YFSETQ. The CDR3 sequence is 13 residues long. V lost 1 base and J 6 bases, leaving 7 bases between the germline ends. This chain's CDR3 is CASSLMGPGELFF. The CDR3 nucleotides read TGCGCCAGCAGCTTGATGGGGCCCGGGGAGCTGTTTTTT. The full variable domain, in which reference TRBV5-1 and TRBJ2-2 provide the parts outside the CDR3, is KAGVTQTPRYLIKTRGQQVTLSCSPISGHRSVSWYQQTPGQGLQFLFEYFSETQRNKGNFPGRFSGRQFSNSRSEMNVSTLELGDSALYLCASSLMGPGELFFGEGSRLTVL.

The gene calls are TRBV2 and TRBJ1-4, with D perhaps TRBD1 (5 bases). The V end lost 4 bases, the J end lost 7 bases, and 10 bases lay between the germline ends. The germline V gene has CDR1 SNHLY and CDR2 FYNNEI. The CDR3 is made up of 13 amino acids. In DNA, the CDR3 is TGTGCCAGCAGTGGCAGGGAAAGTGAAAAACTGTTTTTT. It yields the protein CASSGRESEKLFF.

In DNA, the CDR3 is TGTGCCAGCAGCTCCCCCGGACTAGTTTACGAGCAGTACTTC. Protein product: CASSSPGLVYEQYF. The chain employs TRBV7-9 and TRBJ2-7, with 7 bases fitting TRBD2. Germline assignment: CDR1 SEHNR and CDR2 FQNEAQ (reference sequence). CDR3 length: 14 residues. V was pared by 4 bases and J by 4 bases, with 7 bases of the junction left unmatched.

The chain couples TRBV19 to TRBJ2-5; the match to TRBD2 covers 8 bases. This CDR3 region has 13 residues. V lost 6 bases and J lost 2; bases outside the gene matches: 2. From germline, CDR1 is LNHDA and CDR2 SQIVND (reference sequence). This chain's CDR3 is CASSGTRQETQYF. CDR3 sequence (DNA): TGTGCCAGTAGCGGGACTAGACAAGAGACCCAGTACTTC.

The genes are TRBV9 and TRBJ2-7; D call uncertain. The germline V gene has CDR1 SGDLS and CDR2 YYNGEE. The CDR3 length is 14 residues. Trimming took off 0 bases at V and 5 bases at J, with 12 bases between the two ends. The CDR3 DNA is TGTGCCAGCAGCGTAGATCCGGGTGGCGACGAGCAGTACTTC. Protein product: CASSVDPGGDEQYF.

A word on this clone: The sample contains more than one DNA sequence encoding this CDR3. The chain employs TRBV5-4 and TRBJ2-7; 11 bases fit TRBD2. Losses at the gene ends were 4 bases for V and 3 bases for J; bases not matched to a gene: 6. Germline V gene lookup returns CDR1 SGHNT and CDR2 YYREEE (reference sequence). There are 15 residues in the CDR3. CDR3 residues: CASSPGTSGNYEQYF. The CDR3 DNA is TGTGCCAGCAGCCCCGGGACTAGCGGAAACTACGAGCAGTACTTC.

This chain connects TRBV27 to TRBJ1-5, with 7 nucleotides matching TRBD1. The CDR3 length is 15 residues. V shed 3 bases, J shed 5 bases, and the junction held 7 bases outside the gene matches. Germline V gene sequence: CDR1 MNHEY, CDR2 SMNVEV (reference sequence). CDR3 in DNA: TGTGCCAGCAGTTTTAGTTCGACAGGGTATCAGCCCCAGCATTTT. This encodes CASSFSSTGYQPQHF.

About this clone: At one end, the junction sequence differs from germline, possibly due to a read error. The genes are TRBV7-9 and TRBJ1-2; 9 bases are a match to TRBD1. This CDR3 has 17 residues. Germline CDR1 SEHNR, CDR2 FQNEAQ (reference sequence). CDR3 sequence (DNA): TGTTCCAGCAGCACCGGGACAGGGTTAAGTCTCAGCTATGGCTACACCTTC. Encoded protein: CSSSTGTGLSLSYGYTF.